In this sample, the clone carrying this TCR beta chain turned up a few times. This CDR3 spans 14 amino acids. Germline values: CDR1 ENHRY, CDR2 SYGVKD. Losses at the gene ends were 5 bases for V and 7 bases for J; bases not matched to a gene: 8. This record belongs to a study of cytomegalovirus exposure and HLA in healthy donors. The PCR made use of 60 Vbeta and 13 Jbeta primers. The repertoire was sequenced with immunoSEQ multiplex PCR; TCRdb's copy has only in-frame clones and lacks some. The sample lists just over 150,000 clones; about 79% were seen once. The sequenced material came from PBMCs. The chain is built from TRBV10-3 and TRBJ2-7; 10 bases line up with TRBD1. This clonotype was sampled from a woman between 45 and 60 years old in good health and CMV-seropositive. This CDR3 is CAISQGQGSGEQYF. Written as DNA, the CDR3 is TGTGCCATCAGTCAGGGACAGGGGTCGGGAGAGCAGTACTTC.